The entry that follows covers one T cell receptor (beta chain) sequence. What it recognizes is unknown. The J segment lost 1 base and the V segment lost 4 bases, leaving 7 bases of the junction unmatched. The CDR3 has 16 residues. Per germline, CDR1 SGHNT and CDR2 YYREEE (reference sequence). This entry comes from a study of cytomegalovirus exposure and HLA in healthy donors. General observations from the study: In a later analysis, DRB1 alleles had the most associated TCRs; HLA-C alleles the fewest. The study reported that TCR beta sequences accurately predicted HLA-A and HLA-B alleles in most subjects.

The PCR was carried out with 60 Vbeta primers and 13 Jbeta primers. Per the study methods: Later reanalysis found 80 million or so unique TCR beta chains, around 10 million of them shared. Assay: immunoSEQ multiplex PCR; the TCRdb copy retains only in-frame clones and omits some. V, J and clone size are those of that table, while D and trimming were read from the DNA. The table records about 110,000 clones, 80% to 90% of them present only once. The TCR comes from a man aged 45 to 65 in good health and CMV-seronegative. Sequenced material: PBMCs. This sequence joins TRBV5-4 and TRBJ2-1; TRBD2 aligns across 8 bases. DNA for the CDR3: TGTGCCAGCAGCCAGGCGAGCGGGGGTTCCTACAATGAGCAGTTCTTC. This translates into CASSQASGGSYNEQFF.